The clone carrying this T cell receptor (beta chain) was recorded a few times. Time point: newly diagnosed GD, antithyroid drugs for less than 3 months. The TCR library was prepared using RNA isolated from PBMCs. Looked up from germline, CDR1 is ENHRY and CDR2 is SYGVKD. J was trimmed by 0 bases and V by 11 bases; bases with no gene match: 12. The CDR3 sequence is 18 residues long. With iRepertoire HTBI primers and Arm-PCR of CDR3 regions, TCR beta libraries were built. TCRdb processed the multiplex PCR reads anew with MiXCR; each CDR3 protein has one entry. Found here are about 560,000 distinct CDR3 sequences, around 15% of them singletons; the top ten hold 12%. The record originates from a study of regulatory T cells in long-lasting Graves disease. This sample was shared with a second study, whose subject was T cells in Graves' hyperthyroidism and ophthalmopathy. As that study records: A first-round RT-PCR of the TCR CDR3 used the HTBI primer set.

This chain connects TRBV10-3 to TRBJ2-6, with TRBD1 matching over 11 bases. This clonotype was sampled from a man between 18 and 35 years old with Graves disease. The sample here was peripheral blood mononuclear cells (PBMCs), taken at new diagnosis, from a patient treated with antithyroid drugs. In DNA, the CDR3 is TGTGCCGTGAAAGTGCCGGGACAGGGGGTCTCTGGGGCCAACGTCCTGACTTTC. Translation: CAVKVPGQGVSGANVLTF.